This is a list of T cell receptor beta chains from one sample in a study of beta chain features in type 1 diabetes. Sequenced by immunoSEQ multiplex PCR; TCRdb stores in-frame clones only, minus some. The table lists about 210,000 clones, 11% of them singletons. Sequencing input: central memory CD4+ T cells from blood. The origin of the receptors is a young man in good health. Both conserved end residues are part of each CDR3. A D gene is named only where the DNA matches it firmly. A clone size is listed for some rows: how often the clone was seen (once, few, many), or a class if it is expanded.

TRBV7-9	.	TRBJ2-7	TRBD2	TGTGCCAGCAGCAAACTAGCGGGAGCTTACGAGCAGTACTTC	CASSKLAGAYEQYF
TRBV29-1	few	TRBJ1-1	.	TGCAGCGCAATTTTTACTCACACTGAAGCTTTCTTT	CSAIFTHTEAFF
TRBV5-1	few	TRBJ2-3	.	TGCGCCAGCAGCTTGCTAGATTCAGATACGCAGTATTTT	CASSLLDSDTQYF
TRBV14	few	TRBJ1-5	.	TGTGCCAGCAGTCCGGGGCTGAATCAGCCCCAGCATTTT	CASSPGLNQPQHF
TRBV18	.	TRBJ2-6	.	TGTGCCAGCTCACCAGATCAGTCCTCTGGGGCCAACGTCCTGACTTTC	CASSPDQSSGANVLTF
TRBV7-2	many	TRBJ2-3	.	TGTGCCAGCAGCTGGAAAAGCACAGATACGCAGTATTTT	CASSWKSTDTQYF
TRBV25-1	.	TRBJ1-1	.	TGTGCCAGCAGTGAATTAGGGGAGGTCGGCACTGAAGCTTTCTTT	CASSELGEVGTEAFF
TRBV28	few	TRBJ2-1	TRBD2	TGTGCCAGCAGTTTAGCCGCGACTAGCGGGAGTTACAATGAGCAGTTCTTC	CASSLAATSGSYNEQFF
TRBV30	.	TRBJ2-5	.	TGTGCCTGGAGTGTAAGGGTCCAAGAGACCCAGTACTTC	CAWSVRVQETQYF
TRBV30	few	TRBJ2-3	TRBD2	TGTGCCTGGGGTTCCCTGTGGCGGGAGTTCACAGATACGCAGTATTTT	CAWGSLWREFTDTQYF
TRBV15	few	TRBJ2-3	TRBD2	TGTGCCACCAGCAGGGGGAGGGAATTGTTGTATTTT	CATSRGRELLYF
TRBV20-1	.	TRBJ1-2	.	TGCAGTGCTGGCTATGGCTACACCTTC	CSAGYGYTF
TRBV30	.	TRBJ2-1	TRBD2	TGTGCCGGTAGCGGGAGGGCCGGAGTTACGCAGTTCTTC	CAGSGRAGVTQFF
TRBV14	many	TRBJ2-7	.	TGTGCCAGCAGCCAGGGACAGCGGGCGACGTACGAGCAGTACTTC	CASSQGQRATYEQYF
TRBV30	few	TRBJ2-5	TRBD2	TGTGCCTGGAGTGTCGGTCTAGCGGGGAGGGGGCATGACTTC	CAWSVGLAGRGHDF
TRBV2	.	TRBJ2-5	.	TGTGCCAGCAGTGGAGTTGGCGGGTACCAAGAGACCCAGTACTTC	CASSGVGGYQETQYF
TRBV30	few	TRBJ2-7	.	TGTGCCTGGAGTGTTATAGGGGGGCTAAACGAGCAGTACTTC	CAWSVIGGLNEQYF
TRBV19	few	TRBJ1-1	.	TGTGCCAGTAGTATGAATGGGAACACTGAAGCTTTCTTT	CASSMNGNTEAFF
TRBV5-6	.	TRBJ2-5	.	TGTGCCAGCAGCTTGTATCAGCGAGAGACCCAGTACTTC	CASSLYQRETQYF
TRBV7-2	few	TRBJ1-1	.	TGTGCCAGCAGCTTAACCACGAACACTGAAGCTTTCTTT	CASSLTTNTEAFF
TRBV6-5	few	TRBJ2-1	TRBD2	TGTGCCAGCAGCCAGCGGGGCCGTGAGCAGTTCTTC	CASSQRGREQFF
TRBV5-1	few	TRBJ2-7	.	TGCGCCAGCAGCTTGGGAGATTCCGAGCAGTACTTC	CASSLGDSEQYF
TRBV9	.	TRBJ2-5	TRBD2	TGTGCCAGCAGCGTAGCCCCGACTAGCGGCCAAGAGACCCAGTACTTC	CASSVAPTSGQETQYF
TRBV5-6	.	TRBJ2-3	.	TGTGCCAGCCGTCGGGCAGATACGCAGTATTTT	CASRRADTQYF
TRBV2	.	TRBJ2-1	TRBD1	TGTGCCAGCAGTGACGGGCAGGGGGATGAGCAGTTCTTC	CASSDGQGDEQFF
TRBV18	.	TRBJ1-1	.	TGTGCCAGCTACGGGTTTACGGGGCACACTGAAGCTTTCTTT	CASYGFTGHTEAFF
TRBV30	.	TRBJ1-2	.	TGTGCCTGGAGTGACTATGGCTACACCTTC	CAWSDYGYTF
TRBV4-1	few	TRBJ2-4	.	TGCGCCAGCAGCCAAGATAGTGGTTTTGTAGCCAAAAACATTCAGTACTTC	CASSQDSGFVAKNIQYF
TRBV6-5	few	TRBJ2-1	.	TGTGCCAGCAGTAAACAGGGCGGTGAGCAGTTCTTC	CASSKQGGEQFF
TRBV30	many	TRBJ1-1	.	TGTGCCTGGAGTGTACTCCTGGCAAATGAAGCTTTCTTT	CAWSVLLANEAFF
TRBV18	.	TRBJ2-1	TRBD2	TGTGCCAGCTCACCCTCGGGGGGTAGCGGTACTTACAATGAGCAGTTCTTC	CASSPSGGSGTYNEQFF
TRBV4-2	few	TRBJ2-2	TRBD1	TGTGCCAGCAGCCCGGGACAGGGAGACACCGGGGAGCTGTTTTTT	CASSPGQGDTGELFF
TRBV5-6	many	TRBJ2-5	.	TGTGCCAGCAGCTTGGGCCTGGGGCACCAAGAGACCCAGTACTTC	CASSLGLGHQETQYF
TRBV27	many	TRBJ2-3	.	TGTGCCAGCAGCTATGGACAGCATGGAGATACGCAGTATTTT	CASSYGQHGDTQYF
TRBV13	few	TRBJ2-5	.	TGTGCCAGCAGCTCAAACCAAGAGACCCAGTACTTC	CASSSNQETQYF
TRBV28	.	TRBJ2-7	.	TGTGCCAGCAGTCCGATTTGGGGTCAGGCCCCCGAGCAGTACTTC	CASSPIWGQAPEQYF
TRBV2	.	TRBJ2-7	TRBD1	TGTGCCAGCAAACCGAAGCCCGGGACAGGGGGCCCCGAGCAGTACTTC	CASKPKPGTGGPEQYF
TRBV7-9	few	TRBJ1-1	.	TGTGCCAGCAGCTCACAAAACTCGGGCACTGAAGCTTTCTTT	CASSSQNSGTEAFF
TRBV7-9	few	TRBJ2-2	.	TGTGCCAGCAGCTCCTCGATGGGGCGGGGAAGCACCGGGGAGCTGTTTTTT	CASSSSMGRGSTGELFF
TRBV5-1	.	TRBJ2-7	TRBD2	TGCGCCAGCAGTTCGGGACTAGCGGGCGAGCAGTACTTC	CASSSGLAGEQYF
TRBV28	medium-sized	TRBJ2-1	TRBD2	TGTGCCAGCAGGCGCCACCCCGATAGCGGGTCCCCACTCAATGAGCAGTTCTTC	CASRRHPDSGSPLNEQFF